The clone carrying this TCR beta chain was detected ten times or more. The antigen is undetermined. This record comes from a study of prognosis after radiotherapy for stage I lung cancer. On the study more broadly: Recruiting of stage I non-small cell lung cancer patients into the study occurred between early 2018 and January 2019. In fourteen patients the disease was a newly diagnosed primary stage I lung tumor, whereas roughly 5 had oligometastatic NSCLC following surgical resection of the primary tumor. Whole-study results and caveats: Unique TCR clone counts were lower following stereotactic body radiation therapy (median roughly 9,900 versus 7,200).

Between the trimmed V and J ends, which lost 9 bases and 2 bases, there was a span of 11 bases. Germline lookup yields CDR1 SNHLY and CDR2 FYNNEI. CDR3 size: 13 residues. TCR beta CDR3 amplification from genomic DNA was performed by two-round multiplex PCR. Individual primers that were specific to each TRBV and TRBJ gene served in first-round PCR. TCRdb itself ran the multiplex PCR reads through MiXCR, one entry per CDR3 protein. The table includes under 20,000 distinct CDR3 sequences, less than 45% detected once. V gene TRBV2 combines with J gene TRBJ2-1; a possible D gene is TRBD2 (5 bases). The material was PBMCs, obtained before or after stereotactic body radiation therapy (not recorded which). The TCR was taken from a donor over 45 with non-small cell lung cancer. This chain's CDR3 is CASFPGTYNEQFF. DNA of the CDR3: TGTGCCAGTTTCCCCGGGACCTACAATGAGCAGTTCTTC.